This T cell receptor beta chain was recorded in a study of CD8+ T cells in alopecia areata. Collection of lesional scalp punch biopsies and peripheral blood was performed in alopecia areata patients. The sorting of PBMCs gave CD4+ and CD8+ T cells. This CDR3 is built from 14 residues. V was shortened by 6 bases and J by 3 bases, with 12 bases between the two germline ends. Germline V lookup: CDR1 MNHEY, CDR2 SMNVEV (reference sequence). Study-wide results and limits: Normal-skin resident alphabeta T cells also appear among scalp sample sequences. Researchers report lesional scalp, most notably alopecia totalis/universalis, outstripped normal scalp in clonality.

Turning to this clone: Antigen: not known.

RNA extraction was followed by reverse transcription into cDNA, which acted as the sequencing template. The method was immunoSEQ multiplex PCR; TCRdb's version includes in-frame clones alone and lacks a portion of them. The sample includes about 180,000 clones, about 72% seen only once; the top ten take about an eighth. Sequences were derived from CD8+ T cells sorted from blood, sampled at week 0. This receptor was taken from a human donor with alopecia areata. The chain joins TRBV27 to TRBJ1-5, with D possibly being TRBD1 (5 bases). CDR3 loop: CASRAGRSNQPQHF. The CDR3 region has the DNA TGTGCCAGCAGGGCGGGACGGTCCAATCAGCCCCAGCATTTT.